These 7 T cell receptor beta chains came from one sample sequenced in a study of identical twins. TCRdb reprocessed the 5' RACE reads with MiXCR, giving one entry per CDR3 protein. This repertoire shows roughly 700,000 distinct CDR3 sequences, over 8.5% found once; its top ten account for 0.8% to 1%. A further study also used this sample, focusing on yellow fever vaccine responses in identical twins.

Sequences were obtained from PBMCs. The receptors shown here come from a woman under 30 in good health.

V gene TRBV6-5 combines with J gene TRBJ1-1; D gene ambiguous. The germline V gene has CDR1 MNHEY and CDR2 SVGAGI. V lost 10 bases and J lost 6, with 18 bases in between. The CDR3 totals 13 residues. The CDR3 DNA is TGTGCCACCGGTTCACAACGGGCCTCTGAAGCTTTCTTT. Amino acid sequence: CATGSQRASEAFF.

V usage is TRBV5-1 and J usage is TRBJ2-3; D gene unclear. The V gene's germline CDR1 is SGHRS and CDR2 YFSETQ. The V gene lost 0 bases and the J gene lost 4 bases, with 6 bases spanning the gap. The CDR3 consists of 13 residues. CDR3 bases: TGCGCCAGCAGCTTGGACAATTCAGATACGCAGTATTTT. Translating gives CASSLDNSDTQYF.

The V and J genes are TRBV20-1 and TRBJ2-7, with 8 bases identical to TRBD1. V was clipped by 5 bases and J by 3 bases; unmatched bases: 9. This CDR3 comprises 14 residues. Germline V gives CDR1 DFQATT, CDR2 SNEGSKA (reference sequence). The CDR3 DNA sequence: TGCAGTGCTCGAACCGACAGGGGAGGCTACGAGCAGTACTTC. The encoded protein is CSARTDRGGYEQYF.

This clonotype has a count of ten or more. The J gene is TRBJ2-7, the V gene TRBV11-2; 13 bases line up with TRBD2. Germline loops: CDR1 SGHAT, CDR2 FQNNGV. With V trimmed by 5 bases and J by 3 bases, 10 bases remained unmatched. The CDR3 runs 17 residues. DNA of the CDR3: TGTGCCAGCAGCAAAGGACTAGCGGGAGACCATAACTACGAGCAGTACTTC. This gives the protein CASSKGLAGDHNYEQYF.

This clonotype was found many times. The DNA of the CDR3 is TGCGCCAGCAACCCGACTACCCCCAAAGAGACCCAGTACTTC. It codes for CASNPTTPKETQYF. The gene calls are TRBV5-1 and TRBJ2-5; a weak D match, TRBD2 (5 bases). This CDR3 spans 14 amino acids. Per the germline V gene, CDR1 is SGHRS and CDR2 is YFSETQ. With 6 bases removed from V and 3 bases from J, the gap between germline ends came to 15 bases.

The chain links TRBV5-6 to TRBJ2-7; D may be TRBD2 (5 bases). This CDR3 is built from 16 residues. Germline V CDR1 and CDR2: SGHDT, YYEEEE. The germline V and J ends were trimmed by 3 bases and 4 bases, with 20 bases remaining between them. CDR3 in amino acids: CASSSTVGSGFYEQYF. Here the CDR3 DNA reads TGTGCCAGCAGCTCCACGGTGGGGAGCGGATTTTACGAGCAGTACTTC.

The CDR3 DNA is TGTGCCAGCAGCTTAAATCCAGATCTCCCCTGGGAGACTGAAGCTTTCTTT. This gives the protein CASSLNPDLPWETEAFF. The chain joins TRBV7-3 to TRBJ1-1, with no clear D. This CDR3 has 17 amino acids. In germline, CDR1 is SGHTA, CDR2 FQGTGA. Trimming took 1 base from V and 5 from J, leaving 20 bases between them.